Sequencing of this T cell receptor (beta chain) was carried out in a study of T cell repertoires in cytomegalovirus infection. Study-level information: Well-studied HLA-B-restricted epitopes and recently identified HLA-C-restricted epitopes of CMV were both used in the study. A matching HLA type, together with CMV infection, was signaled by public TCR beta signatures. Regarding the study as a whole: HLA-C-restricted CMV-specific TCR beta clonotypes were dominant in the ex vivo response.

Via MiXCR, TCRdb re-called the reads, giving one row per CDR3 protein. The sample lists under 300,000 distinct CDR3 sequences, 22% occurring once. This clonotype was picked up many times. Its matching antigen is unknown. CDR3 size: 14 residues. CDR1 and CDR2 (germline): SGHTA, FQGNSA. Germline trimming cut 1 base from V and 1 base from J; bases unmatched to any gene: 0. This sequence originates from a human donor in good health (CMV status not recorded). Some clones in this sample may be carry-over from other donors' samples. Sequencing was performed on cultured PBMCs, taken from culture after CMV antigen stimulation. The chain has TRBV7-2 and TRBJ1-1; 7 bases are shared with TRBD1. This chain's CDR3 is CASSLGDRNTEAFF. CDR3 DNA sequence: TGTGCCAGCAGCTTAGGGGACAGGAACACTGAAGCTTTCTTT.